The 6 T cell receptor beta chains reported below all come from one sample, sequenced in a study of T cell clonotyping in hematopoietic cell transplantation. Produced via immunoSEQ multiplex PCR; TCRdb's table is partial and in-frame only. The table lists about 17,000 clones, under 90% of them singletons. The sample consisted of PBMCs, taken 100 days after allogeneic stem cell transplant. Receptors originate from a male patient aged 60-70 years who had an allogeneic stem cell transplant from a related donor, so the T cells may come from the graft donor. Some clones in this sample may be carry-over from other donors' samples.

The CDR3, as DNA: TGTGCCTGGAGTCCTACCGCGACTGCAAGGGCCCAGTATTTT. This encodes CAWSPTATARAQYF. The chain is built from TRBV30 and TRBJ2-3; D gene uncertain. The CDR3 runs 14 residues. Looked up from germline, CDR1 is GTSNPN and CDR2 is SVGIG (reference sequence). The V end was cut by 2 bases, the J end by 12 bases, with 21 bases between.

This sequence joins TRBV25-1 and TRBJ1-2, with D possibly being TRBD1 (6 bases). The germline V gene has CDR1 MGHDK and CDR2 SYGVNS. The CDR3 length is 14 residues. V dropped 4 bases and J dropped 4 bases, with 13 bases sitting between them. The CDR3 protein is CASSAQGRGYGYTF. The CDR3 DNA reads TGTGCCAGCAGTGCCCAGGGGAGGGGCTATGGCTACACCTTC.

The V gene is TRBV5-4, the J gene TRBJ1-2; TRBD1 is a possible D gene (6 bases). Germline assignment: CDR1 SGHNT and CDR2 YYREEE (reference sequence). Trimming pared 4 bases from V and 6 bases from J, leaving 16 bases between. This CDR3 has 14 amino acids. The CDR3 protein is CASSEVSRGDGYTF. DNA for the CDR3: TGTGCCAGCAGCGAGGTCTCGAGGGGGGATGGCTACACCTTC.

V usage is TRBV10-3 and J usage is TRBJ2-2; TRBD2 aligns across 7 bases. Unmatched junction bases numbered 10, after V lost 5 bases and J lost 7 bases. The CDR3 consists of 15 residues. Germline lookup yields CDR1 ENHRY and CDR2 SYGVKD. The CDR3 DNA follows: TGTGCCATCAGTATGGGAGGGGCCGGGATCGGGGAGCTGTTTTTT. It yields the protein CAISMGGAGIGELFF.

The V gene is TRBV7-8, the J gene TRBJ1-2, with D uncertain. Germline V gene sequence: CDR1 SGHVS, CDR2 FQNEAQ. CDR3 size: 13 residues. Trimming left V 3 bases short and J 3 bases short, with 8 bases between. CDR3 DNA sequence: TGTGCCAGCAGCTTGACCGGGGACTATGGCTACACCTTC. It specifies CASSLTGDYGYTF. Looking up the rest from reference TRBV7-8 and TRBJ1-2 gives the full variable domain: GAGVSQSPRYKVAKRGQDVALRCDPISGHVSLFWYQQALGQGPEFLTYFQNEAQLDKSGLPSDRFFAERPEGSVSTLKIQRTQQEDSAVYLCASSLTGDYGYTFGSGTRLTVV.

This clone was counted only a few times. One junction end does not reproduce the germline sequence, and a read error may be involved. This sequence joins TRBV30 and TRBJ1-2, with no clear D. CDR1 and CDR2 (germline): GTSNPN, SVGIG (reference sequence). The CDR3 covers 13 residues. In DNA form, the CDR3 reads TGCGCCTGGAGTGCCGTAATAACAGCGGGCTACACCTTC. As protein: CAWSAVITAGYTF.